A single sample gave rise to the 10 T cell receptor beta chains below, sequenced in a study of T cell responses to AZD1222 COVID-19 vaccine. Produced via immunoSEQ multiplex PCR; TCRdb's table is partial and in-frame only. The profile shows 150,000 to 200,000 clones, approximately 94% of them singletons. Sequenced material: peripheral blood, taken on day 0 of AZD1222 vaccination. The source of these receptors is an adult in good health.

This chain uses TRBV7-9 with TRBJ2-1; 7 bases align to TRBD2. The CDR3 runs to 13 residues. The ends lost 3 bases at V and 10 bases at J; junction bases unmatched: 6. The germline V gene encodes CDR1 SEHNR and CDR2 FQNEAQ (reference sequence). The DNA of the CDR3 is TGTGCCAGCAGCTTGGCGGGAGAAAGGGAGCAGTTCTTC. It yields the protein CASSLAGEREQFF.

The chain joins TRBV27 to TRBJ2-2, with D maybe TRBD1 (6 bases). This CDR3 has 14 residues. Germline CDR1 reads MNHEY; CDR2 reads SMNVEV (reference sequence). V shed 1 base and J shed 4 bases, with 7 bases lying between them. The CDR3 reads CASSLYRVTGELFF. The CDR3 nucleotides read TGTGCCAGCAGTTTATACAGGGTCACCGGGGAGCTGTTTTTT.

As regards this clone: At one of its ends the junction is not consistent with the germline gene, which may arise from a read error. V usage is TRBV27 and J usage is TRBJ2-5; 11 bases match TRBD2. CDR3 length: 12 residues. Germline values: CDR1 MNHEY, CDR2 SMNVEV (reference sequence). The CDR3 spells CASSSGTSGTHF. The CDR3 region has the DNA TGTGCCAGCAGTTCCGGGACTAGCGGAACTCACTTC.

The rearrangement uses TRBV5-1 and TRBJ2-1; 14 positions agree with TRBD2. With 5 bases clipped from V and 2 bases from J, the junction kept 6 bases outside the gene matches. The CDR3 extends over 17 amino acids. Per the germline V gene, CDR1 is SGHRS and CDR2 is YFSETQ. The CDR3 spells CASRPGLAGDPYNEQFF. Written as DNA, the CDR3 is TGCGCCAGCAGACCGGGACTAGCGGGAGATCCCTACAATGAGCAGTTCTTC.

The chain joins TRBV29-1 to TRBJ2-6; 11 nucleotides align to TRBD1. CDR1 is SQVTM and CDR2 is ANQGSEA in the germline V gene. The CDR3 is 18 amino acids. The V gene end was trimmed by 4 bases and the J gene end by 0 bases; junction bases not matched to a gene: 8. The chain's CDR3 is CSVVERGTGGSGANVLTF. CDR3 DNA: TGCAGCGTTGTGGAAAGGGGGACAGGGGGCTCTGGGGCCAACGTCCTGACTTTC. Together with reference TRBV29-1 and TRBJ2-6, the CDR3 gives the full variable domain: SAVISQKPSRDICQRGTSLTIQCQVDSQVTMMFWYRQQPGQSLTLIATANQGSEATYESGFVIDKFPISRPNLTFSTLTVSNMSPEDSSIYLCSVVERGTGGSGANVLTFGAGSRLTVL.

The CDR3 sequence: CASSEVGGRGPDTQYF. In DNA form, the CDR3 reads TGTGCCAGCAGTGAAGTCGGAGGGAGGGGCCCAGATACGCAGTATTTT. This chain connects TRBV6-1 to TRBJ2-3; the match to TRBD2 covers 7 bases. Germline values: CDR1 MNHNS, CDR2 SASEGT. The V segment lost 1 base and the J segment 4 bases; nucleotides outside the gene matches: 8. The CDR3 runs 16 residues.

J is TRBJ1-3 and V is TRBV18, with D unclear. There are 15 residues in the CDR3. Between the trimmed V and J ends, which lost 0 bases and 1 base, there was a span of 7 bases. CDR1 is KGHSH, CDR2 LQKENI, per germline. CDR3 sequence: CASSPPAGSGNTIYF. The CDR3 DNA is TGTGCCAGCTCACCACCGGCGGGGTCTGGAAACACCATATATTTT.

The chain uses TRBV29-1 and TRBJ2-5; D remains unclear. This CDR3 is built from 14 residues. Germline assignment: CDR1 SQVTM and CDR2 ANQGSEA. The V end lost 0 bases, the J end lost 2 bases, and 10 bases lay between the germline ends. This chain's CDR3 is CSVEDWSQQETQYF. In DNA form, the CDR3 reads TGCAGCGTTGAAGATTGGTCACAGCAAGAGACCCAGTACTTC.

The chain links TRBV19 to TRBJ2-1; 7 nucleotides match TRBD2. Per the germline V gene, CDR1 is LNHDA and CDR2 is SQIVND (reference sequence). The CDR3 spans 14 residues. The junction had 2 bases not matched to a gene; V was cut back by 1 base and J by 5 bases. DNA for the CDR3: TGTGCCAGTAGTATAGGACTAGCAGACAATGAGCAGTTCTTC. Translated: CASSIGLADNEQFF.

The V call is TRBV27, the J call TRBJ1-1; D gene ambiguous. Germline V gives CDR1 MNHEY, CDR2 SMNVEV (reference sequence). Trimming took off 5 bases at V and 1 base at J, with 8 bases between the two ends. The CDR3 consists of 13 residues. The CDR3 DNA reads as TGTGCCAGCAGTGGAGGGCCGAACACTGAAGCTTTCTTT. Translation gives CASSGGPNTEAFF.